This T cell receptor (beta chain) appears in the sequencing data of a study of CD8+ T cells in alopecia areata. A remark on this clone: No antigen is known for it.

cDNA prepared by RNA extraction and subsequent reverse transcription served as the template for sequencing. Sequenced by immunoSEQ multiplex PCR; TCRdb stores in-frame clones only, minus some. The sample lists 87,000 or so clones; about three quarters were seen once. Findings of the study overall: The study also sequences resident alphabeta T cells of normal skin in scalp samples.

Trimming removed 0 bases from V and 3 bases from J; junction bases left unmatched: 4. The length of the CDR3 is 17 residues. Looked up from germline, CDR1 is SGDLS and CDR2 is YYNGEE. Treatment here: oral pan-JAK inhibitor, 5-10 mg twice daily. The V and J genes are TRBV9 and TRBJ2-2; 11 nucleotides line up with TRBD2. The starting material was CD8+ T cells sorted from blood, obtained at week 44, from a patient treated with tofacitinib. This clonotype was sampled from a human donor with alopecia areata. The CDR3 sequence is CASSVGLAGGDTGELFF. In nucleotides, the CDR3 is TGTGCCAGCAGCGTAGGCCTAGCGGGGGGTGACACCGGGGAGCTGTTTTTT.